The next 10 T cell receptor beta chains were all read from a single sample in a study of Graves' ophthalmopathy and Graves' hyperthyroidism. RNA transcripts were the source from which TCR beta CDR3 regions were amplified. Scientists carried out first-round RT-PCR using HTBI primers and then a second-round multiplex PCR. TCRdb reprocessed the multiplex PCR reads via MiXCR and lists one record per CDR3 protein. The sample gives 200,000 to 250,000 distinct CDR3 sequences, around 42% of which show up once; less than 60% is in the top ten. Material for sequencing was peripheral blood. All receptors come from an adult man with Graves' ophthalmopathy.

The V call is TRBV25-1, the J call TRBJ1-1, with D tentatively TRBD1 (5 bases). CDR3 length equals 16 residues. The V end was cut by 0 bases, the J end by 6 bases, with 17 bases between. Looked up from germline, CDR1 is MGHDK and CDR2 is SYGVNS. CDR3 sequence (DNA): TGTGCCAGCAGTGAATACGGGGTGGGGGGGGTATCTGAAGCTTTCTTT. Its protein is CASSEYGVGGVSEAFF.

This chain uses TRBV2 with TRBJ1-1; weak D call: TRBD1 (6 bases). V was clipped by 5 bases and J by 4 bases, with 17 bases between them. Germline loops: CDR1 SNHLY, CDR2 FYNNEI. This CDR3 spans 15 amino acids. Here the CDR3 reads CASSFQQGGGTEAFF. The CDR3 DNA follows: TGTGCCAGCAGTTTTCAACAGGGAGGGGGCACTGAAGCTTTCTTT. Looking up the rest from reference TRBV2 and TRBJ1-1 gives the full variable domain: EPEVTQTPSHQVTQMGQEVILRCVPISNHLYFYWYRQILGQKVEFLVSFYNNEISEKSEIFDDQFSVERPDGSNFTLKIRSTKLEDSAMYFCASSFQQGGGTEAFFGQGTRLTVV.

The J gene is TRBJ1-2, the V gene TRBV29-1; TRBD1 matches 7 bases. Germline CDR1 SQVTM, CDR2 ANQGSEA. After removal of 7 bases from V and 6 bases from J, the junction contained 2 bases not matched to a gene. This CDR3 has 10 residues. Here the CDR3 DNA reads TGCAGCGCCGACAGGGATGGCTACACCTTC. It specifies CSADRDGYTF.

The chain is built from TRBV2 and TRBJ1-1, with D maybe TRBD1 (6 bases). The CDR3 spans 16 residues. Trimming took off 6 bases at V and 1 base at J, with 18 bases between the two ends. Germline lookup yields CDR1 SNHLY and CDR2 FYNNEI. DNA of the CDR3: TGTGCCAGCAGAACTACAGGGTCGGGAAAGAACACTGAAGCTTTCTTT. Translation: CASRTTGSGKNTEAFF.

The gene calls are TRBV19 and TRBJ1-3, with 9 bases lining up with TRBD1. Germline loops: CDR1 LNHDA, CDR2 SQIVND (reference sequence). The ends lost 3 bases at V and 0 bases at J; junction bases unmatched: 3. This CDR3 is built from 16 residues. CDR3 in amino acids: CASSIGQGLSGNTIYF. As DNA, the CDR3 is TGTGCCAGTAGTATCGGACAGGGGCTCTCTGGAAACACCATATATTTT.

This clonotype was observed a few times. The V gene is TRBV7-6, the J gene TRBJ1-3; D may be TRBD1 (6 bases). The CDR3 loop spans 16 amino acids. CDR1 and CDR2 from the germline V gene are SGHVS and FNYEAQ. Between the trimmed V and J ends, which lost 5 bases and 1 base, there was a span of 15 bases. CDR3: CASSTVGRGSGNTIYF. The DNA for the CDR3 is TGTGCCAGCAGCACGGTGGGCAGGGGATCTGGAAACACCATATATTTT.

This clonotype was recorded many times. The J gene is TRBJ1-1, the V gene TRBV7-2; D unresolved. Germline assignment: CDR1 SGHTA and CDR2 FQGNSA. The germline V and J ends were trimmed by 5 bases and 0 bases, with 10 bases remaining between them. This CDR3 has 14 amino acids. In DNA, the CDR3 is TGTGCCAGCAGCGAACCAAGGATGAACACTGAAGCTTTCTTT. Its translation: CASSEPRMNTEAFF.

This sequence joins TRBV5-4 and TRBJ2-5; the D gene is possibly TRBD2 (5 bases). Germline V gene data show CDR1 as SGHNT and CDR2 as YYREEE (reference sequence). The V and J ends lost 2 bases and 5 bases respectively, with 10 bases between them. There are 13 residues in the CDR3. The CDR3 DNA follows: TGTGCCAGCAGCTTATGGACTTGGGAGACCCAGTACTTC. Translating it yields CASSLWTWETQYF.

This chain joins TRBV7-8 and TRBJ1-5, with D possibly TRBD1 on 5 matching bases. CDR1 and CDR2 from the germline V gene are SGHVS and FQNEAQ. V was pared by 5 bases and J by 3 bases, with 17 bases between. The CDR3 sequence is 16 residues long. The CDR3 DNA sequence: TGTGCCAGCAGCCCTAATCGTCGACAGCTCAATCAGCCCCAGCATTTT. Translating it yields CASSPNRRQLNQPQHF.

The V gene is TRBV10-3, the J gene TRBJ2-6; D possibly matches TRBD1 or TRBD2 (5 bases each). Trimming took 6 bases from V and 2 from J, leaving 20 bases between them. Germline loops: CDR1 ENHRY, CDR2 SYGVKD. CDR3 length: 18 residues. CDR3 in DNA: TGTGCCATCAGAGACCCCGGGACCTTCTCGCCTGGGGCCAACGTCCTGACTTTC. Amino acids: CAIRDPGTFSPGANVLTF.